Ten or more counts support the clone carrying this T cell receptor (beta chain). What it binds is not known. The sample comes from a study of T cells after yellow fever vaccination. Study-wide background: Any fraction with a low cell number was prepared using SMART-Seq v4 Ultra Low Input.

V shed 3 bases and J shed 9 bases, with 15 bases lying between them. This CDR3 is built from 15 residues. CDR1 is SGHTA and CDR2 is FQGNSA in the germline V gene. Study-level findings and limits: Once the booster was given, most primary-vaccination clones reappeared, at roughly 96% for CD4 and approximately 88% for CD8. FACS-sorted repertoires could harbor abundant contaminating bulk-population clonotypes.

In making TCR cDNA, 5'RACE template switching added a universal primer site and UMIs to it. Using its own MiXCR run on the 5' RACE reads, TCRdb lists one record per CDR3 protein. Of more than 65,000 distinct CDR3 sequences listed, approximately 5.9% are singletons. The source of this sequence is a man aged 18 to 29 who received the YFV17D yellow fever vaccine. The chain couples TRBV7-2 to TRBJ1-6; D gene uncertain. Source: CD4+ T cells sorted from PBMCs, taken about 2 weeks after the first yellow fever vaccination. The DNA of the CDR3 is TGTGCCAGCAGCTTGGGGTCAGTAGTAGTTTCACCCCTCCACTTT. It is translated as CASSLGSVVVSPLHF.